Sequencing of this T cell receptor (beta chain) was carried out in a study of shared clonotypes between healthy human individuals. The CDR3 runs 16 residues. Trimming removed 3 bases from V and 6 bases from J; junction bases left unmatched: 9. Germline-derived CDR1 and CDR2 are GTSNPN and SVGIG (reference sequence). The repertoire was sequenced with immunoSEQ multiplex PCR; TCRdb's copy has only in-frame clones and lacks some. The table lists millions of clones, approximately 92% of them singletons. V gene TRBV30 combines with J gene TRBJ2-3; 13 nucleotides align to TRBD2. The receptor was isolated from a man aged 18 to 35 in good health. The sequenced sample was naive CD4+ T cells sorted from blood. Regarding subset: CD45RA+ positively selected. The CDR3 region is CAWRGILAGGRDTQYF. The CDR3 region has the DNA TGTGCCTGGAGGGGGATACTAGCGGGAGGGAGGGATACGCAGTATTTT. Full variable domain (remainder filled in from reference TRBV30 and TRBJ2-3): SQTIHQWPATLVQPVGSPLSLECTVEGTSNPNLYWYRQAAGRGLQLLFYSVGIGQISSEVPQNLSASRPQDRQFILSSKKLLLSDSGFYLCAWRGILAGGRDTQYFGPGTRLTVL.